This T cell receptor beta chain was sequenced for a study of beta chain features in type 1 diabetes (dated by TCRdb to 2016 to 2019). Regarding the study in general: Mean age, gender distribution, total cell number and subset yield did not differ between patients and healthy donors. A total of 85 million to 110 million sorted cells were examined across all samples, and RNA yield correlated strongly with the number of cells per subset. In the study, TCRB repertoires of sorted circulating CD4+ T cell subsets from recently diagnosed type 1 diabetes patients were compared with those of matched healthy donors. Whereas all 30 or so donors provided naive and central memory subsets, regulatory and stem cell-like memory subsets were isolated from just 8 patients and about 8 healthy donors.

Unmatched junction bases come to 16, with V trimmed by 4 bases and J by 5 bases. The CDR3 numbers 17 residues from cysteine through phenylalanine. Only the CDR3 region is kept as DNA, spanning 51 bases read in frame from base 1. CDR1 and CDR2, looked up from the germline V gene (reference sequence), are LNHNV and YYDKDF. The High Capacity cDNA Reverse Transcription Kit was used to reverse transcribe all of the isolated RNA, meaning that expressed TCRB transcripts were what got sequenced. Naive, central memory and regulatory T cell samples underwent deep immunoSEQ sequencing, averaging about 3.57 million total reads per sample. Sorted cells were lysed in RLT buffer, and RNA was extracted using DNase-treated RNeasy Micro or Mini kits according to cell number. To prevent cross-contamination, each cell subset was processed individually, whereas patient and healthy donor samples were processed jointly. The immunoSEQ multiplex PCR was used to amplify TCRB sequences from cDNA, yielding 87-bp fragments that span the CDR3 region. Sequencing of the amplicons was performed on the Illumina HiSeq platform. Per the source publication's procedure: Synthetic template baselines were used to correct PCR bias computationally, reads within Hamming distance 2 were collapsed together, and singletons that could not be merged were discarded. Reads were aligned against IMGT so that V, D and J genes, CDR3 length and insertions or deletions at six rearrangement sites could be assigned. Within each subset, clonotype counts were normalized to the number of sorted cells before true diversity and Gini coefficients were calculated with the tcR R package. Repertoire sharing was quantified using the overlap coefficient calculated on TCRB nucleotide sequences. Out-of-frame TCRB sequences from naive cells were analyzed as a proxy for the pre-selection repertoire. The immuneACCESS repertoire file appears here via TCRdb, limited to in-frame rearrangements. These files lack a portion of the clones; in checked studies, under half of the deficit traces to unresolved V genes, and the cause of the others is not known. V and J calls and clone size are as listed in that table; D and trimming were resolved from the DNA. The sample records approximately 330,000 clones, approximately 10% of which are singletons. The top ten clonotypes cover about 0.015% of the sample.

What the work shows at the level of the full study, not this receptor alone: PCR may preferentially amplify shorter templates, but because patient and control samples were amplified and corrected together, any resulting skew would affect both groups equally. Only small numbers of individuals were included in the HLA sub-analyses, which left unresolved whether HLA type had any influence on TCRB rearrangement. In all four CD4+ subsets, TCRB CDR3 length was moderately but significantly shorter in type 1 diabetes patients. Because cDNA was sequenced instead of genomic DNA, activated cells with high expression could be over-represented, although the groups did not differ in activation or CD3 levels. Fewer insertions and more nucleotide deletions at VDJ recombination sites were observed in patients with type 1 diabetes, implying thymic rearrangement abnormalities. Naive, central memory and regulatory TCRB repertoires appeared more similar among patients than among healthy donors.

As to this clone: Its antigen is currently not known. No base qualities exist here, and no much larger clone lies one base off it.

Each donor gave one peripheral blood draw, averaging roughly 100 mL, which was collected into heparinised tubes. A BD FACSAria II was used to sort naive, central memory, regulatory and stem cell-like memory CD4+ T cells with a panel that included CD45RO, CCR7, CD25, CD127, CD95 and CD27. All sorted populations exceeded 98% purity. PBMCs were isolated right away by Lymphoprep density gradient centrifugation and were stained directly, without culture. So that batch effects would be minimized, each experiment stained and sorted samples in pairs, pairing one healthy donor with one patient. Sequences were obtained from naive CD4+ T cells from blood. The cell subset or site tag for this specimen amounts to: true naive CD4+ T cells. This clonotype was sampled from a woman aged 30 to 39 in good health. The chain couples TRBV15 to TRBJ2-5; TRBD2 aligns with 7 central bases. In nucleotides, the sequence is TGTGCCACCAGCAAAGAAATTTTGAGCGGGGTGGAGGAGACCCAGTACTTC. Translated, this gives CATSKEILSGVEETQYF.